This TCR beta chain was captured by sequencing in a study of blood T cell repertoires in COVID-19. Overall study: Spain, Italy and the United States supplied samples that represented acute and convalescent COVID-19.

The CDR3 loop spans 17 amino acids. J lost 3 bases, V lost 9 bases, and 17 bases had no gene match. The germline V gene encodes CDR1 LNHDA and CDR2 SQIVND (reference sequence). TCRdb's copy holds only in-frame clones and misses some; the assay was immunoSEQ multiplex PCR. The data contain some 120,000 clones, roughly three quarters of them singletons. The sequencing input was peripheral blood. This TCR derives from an elderly man with acute or convalescent COVID-19. This chain links TRBV19 with TRBJ2-7; TRBD2 aligns across 10 bases. The CDR3 reads CASSLGRTSGSHYEQYF. In DNA form, the CDR3 reads TGTGCCAGCAGTCTAGGCCGGACTAGCGGCTCGCACTACGAGCAGTACTTC.